This TCR beta chain was obtained from a study of response to subunit inactivated influenza vaccine. Overall study results and limits: Authors suggested few new T cells are recruited by each seasonal influenza vaccination.

After removal of 2 bases from V and 5 bases from J, the junction contained 9 bases not matched to a gene. This CDR3 contains 16 residues. Germline V CDR1 and CDR2: KGHDR, SFDVKD. TCRdb fed the RT-PCR reads into MiXCR, producing one record per CDR3 protein. The data hold around 530,000 distinct CDR3 sequences, with approximately 15% observed a single time. As regards this clonotype: Its antigen remains unknown.

Sequenced material: CD4+ T cells sorted from PBMCs, taken less than 25 months after vaccination. This sequence joins TRBV24-1 and TRBJ2-5, with TRBD1 matching over 8 bases. The receptor's source is a man aged 45-69 years who received an inactivated influenza vaccine. The CDR3 nucleotides read TGTGCCACCAGTGATTCACGACAGGGGCTCGGGGAGACCCAGTACTTC. Protein product: CATSDSRQGLGETQYF.